The 14 T cell receptor beta chains below all came from one sample that was sequenced in a study of T cell changes during pregnancy in multiple sclerosis. TCRdb keeps only in-frame clones here, not all; method: immunoSEQ multiplex PCR. The table records around 80,000 clones, roughly nine tenths of them present only once. The input for sequencing was peripheral blood, taken before pregnancy. The receptors were sampled from a female donor with multiple sclerosis, enrolled in a pregnancy study.

The chain employs TRBV6-1 and TRBJ1-4, with 9 bases matching TRBD1. V lost 4 bases to trimming and J lost 7 bases; unmatched junction nucleotides: 7. The CDR3 runs 15 residues. The V gene's germline CDR1 is MNHNS and CDR2 SASEGT. CDR3 residues: CASSGYRGLGEKLFF. CDR3 sequence (DNA): TGTGCCAGCAGTGGATACAGGGGGCTTGGTGAAAAACTGTTTTTT.

The chain joins TRBV5-1 to TRBJ2-1, with 7 bases identical to TRBD1. Germline lookup yields CDR1 SGHRS and CDR2 YFSETQ. The V gene end was trimmed by 4 bases and the J gene end by 9 bases; junction bases not matched to a gene: 4. This CDR3 spans 12 amino acids. In DNA, the CDR3 is TGCGCCAGCAGCCCGGACAGGTTTGAGCAGTTCTTC. Translating it yields CASSPDRFEQFF.

This chain joins TRBV15 and TRBJ2-1; 8 nucleotides match TRBD2. V was clipped by 0 bases and J by 6 bases; unmatched bases: 7. Germline CDR1 reads LNHNV; CDR2 reads YYDKDF (reference sequence). This CDR3 region has 16 residues. The CDR3 sequence is CATSREGLARGNEQFF. The CDR3 DNA reads as TGTGCCACCAGCAGAGAAGGACTAGCTCGCGGCAATGAGCAGTTCTTC.

The chain joins TRBV21-1 to TRBJ1-3. TRBV21-1 is shown as a pseudogene. The CDR3 runs to 15 residues. CDR3 bases: TGTGCCAGCAGCACTACGGGTCCGAGTGGAAACACCATATATTTT. It yields the protein CASSTTGPSGNTIYF.

The J gene is TRBJ2-7, the V gene TRBV19, with a tentative D call TRBD2 (5 bases). Trimming took 5 bases from V and 6 from J, leaving 8 bases between them. Germline V gene data show CDR1 as LNHDA and CDR2 as SQIVND (reference sequence). The CDR3 loop spans 11 amino acids. The CDR3 sequence is CASSPGVEQYF. The DNA of the CDR3 is TGTGCCAGTAGTCCCGGGGTCGAGCAGTACTTC.

The rearrangement uses TRBV5-4 and TRBJ2-2; possibly TRBD2 for D (5 bases). Trimming shortened V by 0 bases and J by 8 bases, and 8 bases separated the two germline ends. The germline V gene encodes CDR1 SGHNT and CDR2 YYREEE (reference sequence). CDR3 length equals 13 residues. The CDR3 reads CASSLGGRGELFF. CDR3 nucleotides: TGTGCCAGCAGCTTGGGAGGGCGTGGGGAGCTGTTTTTT. The full variable domain, rest sourced from reference TRBV5-4 and TRBJ2-2, is ETGVTQSPTHLIKTRGQQVTLRCSSQSGHNTVSWYQQALGQGPQFIFQYYREEENGRGNFPPRFSGLQFPNYSSELNVNALELDDSALYLCASSLGGRGELFFGEGSRLTVL.

The chain recombines TRBV7-3 with TRBJ2-3; D perhaps matches TRBD2 (6 bases). Germline V gene data show CDR1 as SGHTA and CDR2 as FQGTGA. Between the trimmed V and J ends, which lost 2 bases and 2 bases, there was a span of 14 bases. The CDR3 extends over 16 amino acids. CDR3 amino acids: CASSLAPLATTDTQYF. The CDR3 DNA follows: TGTGCCAGCAGCTTAGCCCCCCTAGCGACCACAGATACGCAGTATTTT. Complete variable domain (other parts from reference TRBV7-3 and TRBJ2-3): GAGVSQTPSNKVTEKGKYVELRCDPISGHTALYWYRQSLGQGPEFLIYFQGTGAADDSGLPNDRFFAVRPEGSVSTLKIQRTERGDSAVYLCASSLAPLATTDTQYFGPGTRLTVL.

The rearrangement uses TRBV5-1 and TRBJ2-5; maybe TRBD1 (6 bases). Germline V lookup: CDR1 SGHRS, CDR2 YFSETQ. This CDR3 contains 14 residues. Trimming pared 0 bases from V and 5 bases from J, leaving 11 bases between. The CDR3 nucleotides are TGCGCCAGCAGCTTGGGGGGGCCCGACGAGACCCAGTACTTC. It is translated as CASSLGGPDETQYF.

V is TRBV19 and J is TRBJ2-3, with D possibly being TRBD1 (6 bases). CDR3 size: 16 residues. The ends were cut back, 4 bases at V and 0 bases at J, with 14 bases in the middle. Germline V lookup: CDR1 LNHDA, CDR2 SQIVND (reference sequence). CDR3 in amino acids: CASSKRRQVSTDTQYF. The CDR3 DNA sequence: TGTGCCAGTAGTAAGCGAAGACAGGTTAGCACAGATACGCAGTATTTT.

This chain joins TRBV9 and TRBJ1-6; a possible D gene is TRBD1 (5 bases). Germline CDR1 SGDLS, CDR2 YYNGEE. Trimming pared 3 bases from V and 6 bases from J, leaving 13 bases between. The CDR3 is made up of 15 amino acids. The CDR3 coding sequence is TGTGCCAGCAGCGGACCAGGGTTGGGTAATTCACCCCTCCACTTT. Residues: CASSGPGLGNSPLHF.

This clone was detected only a few times. The chain employs TRBV9 and TRBJ2-5; 12 bases fit TRBD1. The CDR3 sequence is 18 residues long. After removal of 4 bases from V and 7 bases from J, the junction contained 17 bases not matched to a gene. CDR1 SGDLS and CDR2 YYNGEE come from the germline V gene. This CDR3 is CASSSPYDGTGGRGTQYF. CDR3 in DNA: TGTGCCAGCAGCTCACCATACGATGGGACAGGGGGCCGGGGGACCCAGTACTTC.

This chain joins TRBV6-1 and TRBJ1-1; the D is unclear. CDR1 is MNHNS, CDR2 SASEGT, per germline. The CDR3 totals 12 residues. The germline V and J ends were trimmed by 8 bases and 5 bases, with 12 bases remaining between them. CDR3 nucleotide sequence: TGTGCCAGCGCGGGAACACGGACTGAAGCTTTCTTT. Translation gives CASAGTRTEAFF.

The chain recombines TRBV19 with TRBJ1-1; D is ambiguous. This CDR3 contains 16 residues. Trimming shortened V by 0 bases and J by 2 bases, and 13 bases separated the two germline ends. The germline gives CDR1 LNHDA, CDR2 SQIVND (reference sequence). CDR3 sequence reads: CASSIDREGLNTEAFF. The CDR3 region has the DNA TGTGCCAGTAGTATAGATCGGGAGGGTTTAAACACTGAAGCTTTCTTT.

The chain joins TRBV2 to TRBJ2-5; D is perhaps TRBD1 (8 bases). CDR3 length: 15 residues. Per the germline V gene, CDR1 is SNHLY and CDR2 is FYNNEI. V was trimmed by 6 bases and J by 6 bases, leaving 20 bases between them. CDR3 bases: TGTGCCAGCAGGAGGGAAACAGGGGGGGGTAAGACCCAGTACTTC. Its protein is CASRRETGGGKTQYF.